The following is a T cell receptor beta chain sequence with its context. Source study methods: Amplification from reference gene primers served as the basis for estimated nucleated cell counts. The method was immunoSEQ multiplex PCR; TCRdb's version includes in-frame clones alone and lacks a portion of them. V, J and clone size reflect that table, while D and trimming were determined from the DNA. The data show about 190,000 clones, around 85% seen once. The record originates from a study of blood T cell repertoires in COVID-19. Turning to the study itself: Spain, Italy and the United States supplied samples that represented acute and convalescent COVID-19. Nucleic acid was either cDNA or gDNA, and it came from T cells, B-cell-depleted T cells, or PBMCs.

CDR3 length: 16 residues. The germline V gene encodes CDR1 SGHTA and CDR2 FQGNSA. The ends lost 5 bases at V and 4 bases at J; junction bases unmatched: 10. The receptor comes from a woman aged 45 to 65 with acute or convalescent COVID-19. The J gene is TRBJ2-1, the V gene TRBV7-2; 8 bases match TRBD2. Sequencing input: peripheral blood. In nucleotides, the CDR3 is TGTGCCAGCAGCGCTTCGGGTAGCGGGGTTTACAATGAGCAGTTCTTC. It encodes CASSASGSGVYNEQFF.